This is a list of T cell receptor beta chains from one sample in a study of cytomegalovirus exposure and HLA in healthy donors. Repertoires were generated with immunoSEQ multiplex PCR, while TCRdb's copy carries only in-frame clones and drops some. This listing includes about 140,000 clones. Sequencing was done on a sample of PBMCs. The receptors here all came from a male donor in good health and CMV-seronegative. The CDR3 runs from the conserved cysteine through the conserved F or W. Fields, in order: D gene, V gene, J gene, CDR3 protein, CDR3 DNA. A D gene is named only where the DNA matches it firmly.

d_call: NA; v_call: TRBV19; j_call: TRBJ2-7; cdr3_aa: CASSTTGNIYEQYF; cdr3_nt: TGTGCCAGTAGTACCACGGGGAACATCTACGAGCAGTACTTC
d_call: NA; v_call: TRBV19; j_call: TRBJ2-3; cdr3_aa: CASSFGGRITDTQYF; cdr3_nt: TGTGCCAGTAGTTTCGGGGGTAGGATCACAGATACGCAGTATTTT
d_call: NA; v_call: TRBV7-9; j_call: TRBJ1-4; cdr3_aa: CASRGPRETTNEKLFF; cdr3_nt: TGTGCCAGCCGCGGCCCAAGGGAGACAACTAATGAAAAACTGTTTTTT
d_call: NA; v_call: TRBV12-5; j_call: TRBJ1-1; cdr3_aa: CASGTRGGGTEAFF; cdr3_nt: TGTGCTAGTGGCACCAGGGGCGGTGGGACTGAAGCTTTCTTT
d_call: TRBD2; v_call: TRBV6-5; j_call: TRBJ2-2; cdr3_aa: CASRFSGTTTGELFF; cdr3_nt: TGTGCCAGCAGATTTAGCGGGACTACCACCGGGGAGCTGTTTTTT
d_call: TRBD1; v_call: TRBV6-5; j_call: TRBJ1-1; cdr3_aa: CASSYSKGAVTEAFF; cdr3_nt: TGTGCCAGCAGTTACTCGAAGGGGGCTGTAACTGAAGCTTTCTTT
d_call: TRBD1; v_call: TRBV15; j_call: TRBJ2-2; cdr3_aa: CATSRGTGLTGELFF; cdr3_nt: TGTGCCACCAGCAGAGGGACAGGGTTGACCGGGGAGCTGTTTTTT
d_call: NA; v_call: TRBV7-9; j_call: TRBJ1-2; cdr3_aa: CASSPSANYGYTF; cdr3_nt: TGTGCCAGCAGCCCTAGCGCTAACTATGGCTACACCTTC
d_call: NA; v_call: TRBV5-1; j_call: TRBJ1-1; cdr3_aa: CASSLAGGQTEAFF; cdr3_nt: TGCGCCAGCAGCTTGGCGGGGGGTCAAACTGAAGCTTTCTTT
d_call: TRBD1; v_call: TRBV5-6; j_call: TRBJ2-7; cdr3_aa: CASSLPRTGVHEQYF; cdr3_nt: TGTGCCAGCAGCTTGCCGCGGACAGGGGTCCACGAGCAGTACTTC
d_call: NA; v_call: TRBV5-6; j_call: TRBJ2-2; cdr3_aa: CASSLSGSMNTGELFF; cdr3_nt: TGTGCCAGCAGCTTATCTGGGAGTATGAACACCGGGGAGCTGTTTTTT
d_call: TRBD1; v_call: TRBV2; j_call: TRBJ1-5; cdr3_aa: CASSAGGEVQPQHF; cdr3_nt: TGTGCCAGCAGTGCAGGGGGCGAGGTTCAGCCCCAGCATTTT
d_call: NA; v_call: TRBV18; j_call: TRBJ1-5; cdr3_aa: CASSPSLNQPQHF; cdr3_nt: TGTGCCAGCTCACCATCGTTGAATCAGCCCCAGCATTTT
d_call: TRBD2; v_call: TRBV7-2; j_call: TRBJ2-7; cdr3_aa: CASKSGGGYEQYF; cdr3_nt: TGTGCCAGCAAGTCCGGCGGGGGATACGAGCAGTACTTC
d_call: NA; v_call: TRBV5-4; j_call: TRBJ2-7; cdr3_aa: CASSLDRPARSYEQYF; cdr3_nt: TGTGCCAGCAGCTTGGACAGACCAGCAAGATCCTACGAGCAGTACTTC
d_call: TRBD2; v_call: TRBV4-1; j_call: TRBJ2-1; cdr3_aa: CASSHPTSGPHNEQFF; cdr3_nt: TGCGCCAGCAGCCACCCTACTAGCGGACCCCACAATGAGCAGTTCTTC
d_call: NA; v_call: TRBV28; j_call: TRBJ2-7; cdr3_aa: CASSSEERAAYEQYF; cdr3_nt: TGTGCCAGCAGTTCCGAAGAGAGGGCAGCCTACGAGCAGTACTTC
d_call: NA; v_call: TRBV7-9; j_call: TRBJ2-3; cdr3_aa: CASSLAQTDAQYF; cdr3_nt: TGTGCCAGCAGCTTAGCGCAAACAGATGCGCAGTATTTT
d_call: NA; v_call: TRBV11-2; j_call: TRBJ2-3; cdr3_aa: CASSLSRGADTQYF; cdr3_nt: TGTGCCAGCAGCTTAAGCAGGGGCGCAGATACGCAGTATTTT
d_call: TRBD2; v_call: TRBV4-2; j_call: TRBJ2-3; cdr3_aa: CASKAGGPDTQYF; cdr3_nt: TGTGCCAGCAAAGCGGGGGGCCCGGATACGCAGTATTTT
d_call: NA; v_call: TRBV4-1; j_call: TRBJ2-5; cdr3_aa: CASSQVVADQETQYF; cdr3_nt: TGCGCCAGCAGCCAAGTAGTAGCGGACCAAGAGACCCAGTACTTC
d_call: NA; v_call: TRBV2; j_call: TRBJ1-1; cdr3_aa: CASSPENAEAFF; cdr3_nt: TGTGCCAGCAGCCCCGAGAACGCTGAAGCTTTCTTT
d_call: TRBD2; v_call: TRBV14; j_call: TRBJ2-3; cdr3_aa: CASSHQGLAGYTDTQYF; cdr3_nt: TGTGCCAGCAGCCACCAAGGACTAGCGGGGTACACAGATACGCAGTATTTT
d_call: TRBD1; v_call: TRBV27; j_call: TRBJ2-1; cdr3_aa: CASRMGQFNNEQFF; cdr3_nt: TGTGCCAGCAGGATGGGACAGTTCAACAATGAGCAGTTCTTC
d_call: NA; v_call: TRBV18; j_call: TRBJ2-3; cdr3_aa: CASSPSLPYTDTQYF; cdr3_nt: TGTGCCAGCTCACCCTCCTTACCCTACACAGATACGCAGTATTTT
d_call: NA; v_call: TRBV19; j_call: TRBJ2-1; cdr3_aa: CASSIESSSYNEQFF; cdr3_nt: TGTGCCAGTAGTATCGAAAGTAGCTCCTACAATGAGCAGTTCTTC
d_call: NA; v_call: TRBV5-1; j_call: TRBJ2-2; cdr3_aa: CASSLGQDTGELFF; cdr3_nt: TGCGCCAGCAGCTTGGGGCAGGACACCGGGGAGCTGTTTTTT
d_call: TRBD1; v_call: TRBV18; j_call: TRBJ1-5; cdr3_aa: CASSPGTDYSNQPQHF; cdr3_nt: TGTGCCAGCTCACCCGGGACAGATTATAGCAATCAGCCCCAGCATTTT
d_call: NA; v_call: TRBV25-1; j_call: TRBJ2-2; cdr3_aa: CASSEFGQVNTGELFF; cdr3_nt: TGTGCCAGCAGTGAATTCGGACAAGTGAACACCGGGGAGCTGTTTTTT
d_call: TRBD1; v_call: TRBV19; j_call: TRBJ1-2; cdr3_aa: CASSIRDSRYGYTF; cdr3_nt: TGTGCCAGTAGTATAAGGGACAGCCGCTATGGCTACACCTTC
d_call: TRBD1; v_call: TRBV30; j_call: TRBJ1-2; cdr3_aa: CAWSPTGVSSRGYTF; cdr3_nt: TGTGCCTGGAGTCCAACAGGGGTATCCTCGCGGGGCTACACCTTC
d_call: NA; v_call: TRBV6-5; j_call: TRBJ2-1; cdr3_aa: CASAVGDEQFF; cdr3_nt: TGTGCCAGCGCGGTAGGAGATGAGCAGTTCTTC
d_call: TRBD2; v_call: TRBV6-1; j_call: TRBJ2-7; cdr3_aa: CASIAGGTSYEQYF; cdr3_nt: TGTGCCAGCATTGCGGGGGGGACCTCCTACGAGCAGTACTTC
d_call: NA; v_call: TRBV18; j_call: TRBJ1-2; cdr3_aa: CASSLLQGFVDGYTF; cdr3_nt: TGTGCCAGCTCACTACTACAGGGATTCGTGGATGGCTACACCTTC
d_call: TRBD2; v_call: TRBV30; j_call: TRBJ2-7; cdr3_aa: CAWSQGLADYEQYF; cdr3_nt: TGTGCCTGGAGCCAGGGACTAGCGGACTACGAGCAGTACTTC
d_call: TRBD1; v_call: TRBV30; j_call: TRBJ1-5; cdr3_aa: CAWSGGQRNQPQHF; cdr3_nt: TGTGCCTGGAGTGGGGGACAGCGAAATCAGCCCCAGCATTTT
d_call: NA; v_call: TRBV10-3; j_call: TRBJ2-7; cdr3_aa: CAISEGFGGGGQIQYEQYF; cdr3_nt: TGTGCCATCAGTGAGGGGTTCGGGGGCGGGGGCCAAATCCAGTACGAGCAGTACTTC
d_call: TRBD1; v_call: TRBV7-8; j_call: TRBJ2-5; cdr3_aa: CASSLARQTGSSLYQETQYF; cdr3_nt: TGTGCCAGCAGCTTAGCTCGACAGACAGGGAGCTCTTTGTACCAAGAGACCCAGTACTTC
d_call: TRBD1; v_call: TRBV12-5; j_call: TRBJ1-2; cdr3_aa: CASGPPGGSYGYTF; cdr3_nt: TGTGCTAGTGGTCCCCCAGGGGGGAGCTATGGCTACACCTTC
d_call: NA; v_call: TRBV19; j_call: TRBJ1-1; cdr3_aa: CASSQDTNTEAFF; cdr3_nt: TGTGCCAGTAGTCAGGACACGAACACTGAAGCTTTCTTT
d_call: NA; v_call: TRBV15; j_call: TRBJ2-2; cdr3_aa: CATSREGVNTGELFF; cdr3_nt: TGTGCCACCAGCAGAGAAGGGGTTAACACCGGGGAGCTGTTTTTT
d_call: NA; v_call: TRBV5-1; j_call: TRBJ2-6; cdr3_aa: CASSFSGAGANVLTF; cdr3_nt: TGCGCCAGCTCCTTCAGCGGAGCTGGGGCCAACGTCCTGACTTTC
d_call: NA; v_call: TRBV15; j_call: TRBJ2-1; cdr3_aa: CATSRSLSLGTYNEQFF; cdr3_nt: TGTGCCACCAGCAGATCCCTCAGCCTAGGCACCTACAATGAGCAGTTCTTC
d_call: TRBD2; v_call: TRBV27; j_call: TRBJ2-1; cdr3_aa: CASMAGTSGDHNEQFF; cdr3_nt: TGTGCCAGCATGGCCGGGACTAGCGGGGATCACAATGAGCAGTTCTTC
d_call: NA; v_call: TRBV4-3; j_call: TRBJ2-3; cdr3_aa: CASSQGEKDTQYF; cdr3_nt: TGCGCCAGCAGCCAAGGGGAGAAAGATACGCAGTATTTT
d_call: NA; v_call: TRBV11-2; j_call: TRBJ2-2; cdr3_aa: CASSLVARTGELFF; cdr3_nt: TGTGCCAGCAGCTTAGTGGCTAGAACCGGGGAGCTGTTTTTT
d_call: NA; v_call: TRBV5-8; j_call: TRBJ1-5; cdr3_aa: CASSLGRRSNQPQHF; cdr3_nt: TGTGCCAGCAGCTTGGGGAGACGAAGCAATCAGCCCCAGCATTTT
d_call: TRBD1; v_call: TRBV29-1; j_call: TRBJ1-2; cdr3_aa: CSVPNRGAGYTF; cdr3_nt: TGCAGCGTACCCAACAGGGGAGCGGGCTACACCTTC
d_call: NA; v_call: TRBV18; j_call: TRBJ1-4; cdr3_aa: CASSPPDSSPMGKLFF; cdr3_nt: TGTGCCAGCTCACCACCCGACAGCTCCCCGATGGGGAAACTGTTTTTT
d_call: TRBD2; v_call: TRBV5-1; j_call: TRBJ2-7; cdr3_aa: CASSFSPSSGTYEQYF; cdr3_nt: TGCGCCAGCAGCTTCTCCCCCTCTAGCGGAACCTACGAGCAGTACTTC
d_call: NA; v_call: TRBV5-6; j_call: TRBJ2-7; cdr3_aa: CASSLDRPVEQYF; cdr3_nt: TGTGCCAGCAGCTTGGACCGCCCGGTCGAGCAGTACTTC
d_call: TRBD1; v_call: TRBV27; j_call: TRBJ1-1; cdr3_aa: CASSFLWDRGQTEAFF; cdr3_nt: TGTGCCAGCAGTTTTCTATGGGACAGGGGGCAAACTGAAGCTTTCTTT
d_call: TRBD1; v_call: TRBV27; j_call: TRBJ2-7; cdr3_aa: CASSPGGKSYEQYF; cdr3_nt: TGTGCCAGCAGTCCAGGGGGTAAATCCTACGAGCAGTACTTC
d_call: NA; v_call: TRBV10-3; j_call: TRBJ1-1; cdr3_aa: CAISALGGEAFF; cdr3_nt: TGTGCCATCAGTGCCTTGGGGGGTGAAGCTTTCTTT